The sequence of this TCR beta chain was determined in a study of blood T cell repertoires in COVID-19. Whole-study context: COVID-19 samples collected from the United States, Italy and Spain covered acute and convalescent phases. PBMCs, B-cell-depleted T cells, or T cells provided the cDNA or gDNA that made up the material.

In the original workflow: Counts of nucleated cells, estimated from reference gene primer amplification, were obtained. TCRdb keeps only in-frame clones here, not all; method: immunoSEQ multiplex PCR. That table is the source of V, J and clone size, and D and trimming were worked out from the DNA. The data show 150,000 or so clones, with about 87% seen just once and around 0.63% held by the top ten. Germline-derived CDR1 and CDR2 are MNHEY and SMNVEV (reference sequence). This CDR3 comprises 17 residues. The ends lost 2 bases at V and 4 bases at J; junction bases unmatched: 11. Seattle's cohort entered during active infection and was followed longitudinally.

The gene calls are TRBV27 and TRBJ1-1, with 9 bases matching TRBD1. The sequence derives from a man aged 60 to 69 with COVID-19, enrolled during active disease. Sequencing input: peripheral blood. The CDR3: CASSLVAPGQGFTEAFF. The CDR3 DNA reads as TGTGCCAGCAGTTTAGTTGCTCCGGGACAGGGATTCACTGAAGCTTTCTTT.